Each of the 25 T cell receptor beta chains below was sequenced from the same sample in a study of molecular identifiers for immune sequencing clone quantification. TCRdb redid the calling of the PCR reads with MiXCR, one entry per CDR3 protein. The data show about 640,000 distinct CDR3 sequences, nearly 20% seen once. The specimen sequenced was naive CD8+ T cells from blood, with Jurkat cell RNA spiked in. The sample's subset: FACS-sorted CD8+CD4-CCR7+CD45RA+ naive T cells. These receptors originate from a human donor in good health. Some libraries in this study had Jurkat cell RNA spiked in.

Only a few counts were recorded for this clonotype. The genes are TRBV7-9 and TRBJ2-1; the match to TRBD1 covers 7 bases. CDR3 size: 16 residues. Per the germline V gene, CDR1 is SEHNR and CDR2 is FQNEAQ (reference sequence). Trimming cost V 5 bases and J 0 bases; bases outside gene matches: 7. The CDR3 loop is CASSHTSGGSYNEQFF. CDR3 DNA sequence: TGTGCCAGCAGCCACACGTCAGGGGGCTCCTACAATGAGCAGTTCTTC. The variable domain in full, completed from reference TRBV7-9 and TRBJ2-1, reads DTGVSQNPRHKITKRGQNVTFRCDPISEHNRLYWYRQTLGQGPEFLTYFQNEAQLEKSRLLSDRFSAERPKGSFSTLEIQRTEQGDSAMYLCASSHTSGGSYNEQFFGPGTRLTVL.

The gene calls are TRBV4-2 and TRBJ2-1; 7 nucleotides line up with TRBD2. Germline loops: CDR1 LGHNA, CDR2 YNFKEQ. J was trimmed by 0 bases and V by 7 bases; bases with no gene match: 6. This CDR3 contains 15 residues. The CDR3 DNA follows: TGTGCCAGCAATGATCTAGCGGACTCCTACAATGAGCAGTTCTTC. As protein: CASNDLADSYNEQFF.

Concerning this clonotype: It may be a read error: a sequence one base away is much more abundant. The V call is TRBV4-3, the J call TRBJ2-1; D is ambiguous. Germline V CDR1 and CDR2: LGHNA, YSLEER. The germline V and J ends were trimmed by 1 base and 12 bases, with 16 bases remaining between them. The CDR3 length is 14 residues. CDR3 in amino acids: CASSQGVGTGGQFF. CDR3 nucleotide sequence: TGCGCCAGCAGCCAAGGTGTCGGCACGGGTGGGCAGTTCTTC.

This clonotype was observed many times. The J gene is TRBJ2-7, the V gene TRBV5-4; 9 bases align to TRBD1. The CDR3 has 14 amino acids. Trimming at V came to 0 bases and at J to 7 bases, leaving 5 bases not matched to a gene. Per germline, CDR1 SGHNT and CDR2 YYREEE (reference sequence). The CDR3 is CASSLDRGQNEQYF. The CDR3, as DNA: TGTGCCAGCAGCTTGGACAGGGGGCAAAATGAGCAGTACTTC.

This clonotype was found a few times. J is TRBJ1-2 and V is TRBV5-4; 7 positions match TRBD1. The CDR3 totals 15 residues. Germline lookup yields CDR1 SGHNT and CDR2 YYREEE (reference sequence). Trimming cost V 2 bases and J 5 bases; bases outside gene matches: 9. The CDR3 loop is CASSFPTGTAYGYTF. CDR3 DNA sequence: TGTGCCAGCAGCTTTCCTACCGGGACAGCGTATGGCTACACCTTC.

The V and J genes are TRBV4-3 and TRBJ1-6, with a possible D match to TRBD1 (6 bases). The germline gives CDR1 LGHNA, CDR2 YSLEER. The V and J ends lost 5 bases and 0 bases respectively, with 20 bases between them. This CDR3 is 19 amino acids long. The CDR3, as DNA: TGCGCCAGCAGCTCAGGGACAAAGGGTCCGGGCTCCTATAATTCACCCCTCCACTTT. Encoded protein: CASSSGTKGPGSYNSPLHF.

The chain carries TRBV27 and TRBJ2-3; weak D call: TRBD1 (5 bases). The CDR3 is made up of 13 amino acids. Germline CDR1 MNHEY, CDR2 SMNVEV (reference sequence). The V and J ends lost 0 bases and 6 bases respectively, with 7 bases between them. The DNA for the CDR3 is TGTGCCAGCAGTTTATCAGGGGTCGATACGCAGTATTTT. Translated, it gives CASSLSGVDTQYF.

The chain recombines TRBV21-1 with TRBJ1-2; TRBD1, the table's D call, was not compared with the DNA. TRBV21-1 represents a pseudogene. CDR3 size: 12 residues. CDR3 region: CAGPTAALGYTF. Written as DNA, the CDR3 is TGTGCCGGACCGACAGCTGCCTTAGGCTACACCTTC.

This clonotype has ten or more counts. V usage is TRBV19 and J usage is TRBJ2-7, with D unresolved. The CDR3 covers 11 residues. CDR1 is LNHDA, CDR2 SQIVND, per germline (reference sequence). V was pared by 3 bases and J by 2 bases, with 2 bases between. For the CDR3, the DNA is TGTGCCAGTAGTATCCCCTACGAGCAGTACTTC. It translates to CASSIPYEQYF.

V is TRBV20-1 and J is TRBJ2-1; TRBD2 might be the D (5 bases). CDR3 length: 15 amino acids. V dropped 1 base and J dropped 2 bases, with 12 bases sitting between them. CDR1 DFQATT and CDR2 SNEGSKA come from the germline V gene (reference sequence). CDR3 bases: TGCAGTGCTAGAGGTCGGCGGGCCGCCTACAATGAGCAGTTCTTC. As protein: CSARGRRAAYNEQFF.

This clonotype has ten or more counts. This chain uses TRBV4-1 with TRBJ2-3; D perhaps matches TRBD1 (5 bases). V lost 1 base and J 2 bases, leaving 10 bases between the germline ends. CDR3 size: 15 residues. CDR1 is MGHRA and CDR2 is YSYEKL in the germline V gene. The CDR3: CASSQGDRTTDTQYF. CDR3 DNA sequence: TGCGCCAGCAGCCAAGGCGACAGAACCACAGATACGCAGTATTTT.

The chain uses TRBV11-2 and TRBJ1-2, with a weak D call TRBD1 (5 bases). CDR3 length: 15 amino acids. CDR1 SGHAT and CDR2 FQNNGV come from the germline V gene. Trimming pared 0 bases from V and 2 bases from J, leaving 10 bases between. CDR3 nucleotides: TGTGCCAGCAGCTTAGATCAGGGAGGAAACTATGGCTACACCTTC. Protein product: CASSLDQGGNYGYTF.

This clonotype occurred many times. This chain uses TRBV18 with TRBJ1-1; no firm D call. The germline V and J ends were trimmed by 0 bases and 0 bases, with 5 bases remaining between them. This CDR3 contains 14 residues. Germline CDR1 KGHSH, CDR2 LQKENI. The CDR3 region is CASSPPLLNTEAFF. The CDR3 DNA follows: TGTGCCAGCTCACCACCGTTGTTGAACACTGAAGCTTTCTTT.

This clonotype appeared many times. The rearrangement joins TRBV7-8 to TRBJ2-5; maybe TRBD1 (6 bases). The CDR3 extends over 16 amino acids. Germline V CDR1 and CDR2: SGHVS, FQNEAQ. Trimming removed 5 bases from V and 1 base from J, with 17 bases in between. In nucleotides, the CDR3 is TGTGCCAGCAGCACGATACCCAGGGGTCCCCAAGAGACCCAGTACTTC. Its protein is CASSTIPRGPQETQYF.

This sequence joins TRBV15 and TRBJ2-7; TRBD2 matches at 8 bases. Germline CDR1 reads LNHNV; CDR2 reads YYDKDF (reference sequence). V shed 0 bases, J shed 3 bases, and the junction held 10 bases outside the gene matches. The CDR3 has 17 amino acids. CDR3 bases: TGTGCCACCAGCAGAGATCAGGGAGCGGGAGTAGGCTACGAGCAGTACTTC. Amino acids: CATSRDQGAGVGYEQYF. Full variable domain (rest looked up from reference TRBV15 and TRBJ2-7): DAMVIQNPRYQVTQFGKPVTLSCSQTLNHNVMYWYQQKSSQAPKLLFHYYDKDFNNEADTPDNFQSRRPNTSFCFLDIRSPGLGDTAMYLCATSRDQGAGVGYEQYFGPGTRLTVT.

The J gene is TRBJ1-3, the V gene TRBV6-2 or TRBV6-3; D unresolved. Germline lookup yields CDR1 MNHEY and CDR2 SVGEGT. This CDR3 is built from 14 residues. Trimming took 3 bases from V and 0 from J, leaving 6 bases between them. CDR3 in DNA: TGTGCCAGCAGTTATTGGAGCTCTGGAAACACCATATATTTT. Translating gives CASSYWSSGNTIYF.

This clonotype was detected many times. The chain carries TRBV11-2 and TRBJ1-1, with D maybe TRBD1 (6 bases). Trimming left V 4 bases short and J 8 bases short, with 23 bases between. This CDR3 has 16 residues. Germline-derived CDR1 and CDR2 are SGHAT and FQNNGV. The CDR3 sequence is CASSYWAETGLPEAFF. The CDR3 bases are TGTGCCAGCAGCTACTGGGCCGAAACAGGGCTTCCCGAAGCTTTCTTT.

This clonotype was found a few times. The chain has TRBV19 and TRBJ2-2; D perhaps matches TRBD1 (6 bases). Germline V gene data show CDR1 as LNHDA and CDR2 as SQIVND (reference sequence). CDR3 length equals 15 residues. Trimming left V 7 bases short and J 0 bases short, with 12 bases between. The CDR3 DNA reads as TGTGCCAGTATGGGGGCAGCTACGAACACCGGGGAGCTGTTTTTT. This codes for CASMGAATNTGELFF. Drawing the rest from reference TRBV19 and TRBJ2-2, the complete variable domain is DGGITQSPKYLFRKEGQNVTLSCEQNLNHDAMYWYRQDPGQGLRLIYYSQIVNDFQKGDIAEGYSVSREKKESFPLTVTSAQKNPTAFYLCASMGAATNTGELFFGEGSRLTVL.

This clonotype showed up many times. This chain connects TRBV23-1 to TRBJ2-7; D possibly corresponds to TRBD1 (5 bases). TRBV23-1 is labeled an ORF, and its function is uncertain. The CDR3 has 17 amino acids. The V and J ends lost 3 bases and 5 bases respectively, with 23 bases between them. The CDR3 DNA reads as TGCGCCAGCAGTCATCTTCGACCTCAGGGAATTTGGGACGAGCAGTACTTC. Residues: CASSHLRPQGIWDEQYF.

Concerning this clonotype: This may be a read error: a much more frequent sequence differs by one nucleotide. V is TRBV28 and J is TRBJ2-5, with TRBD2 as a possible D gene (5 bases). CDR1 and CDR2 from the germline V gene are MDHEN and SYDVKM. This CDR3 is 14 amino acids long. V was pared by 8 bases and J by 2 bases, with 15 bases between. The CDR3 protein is CASGLGVRQETQYF. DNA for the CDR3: TGTGCCAGCGGGCTCGGGGTGAGACAAGAGACCCAGTACTTC.

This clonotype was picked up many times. CDR3 sequence reads: CASSQTRTGGFEQYF. The CDR3 region has the DNA TGCGCCAGCAGCCAGACCCGGACAGGGGGCTTCGAGCAGTACTTC. The rearrangement links TRBV4-3 to TRBJ2-7; 11 bases match TRBD1. J was trimmed by 6 bases and V by 3 bases; bases with no gene match: 7. This CDR3 has 15 amino acids. The germline CDR1 and CDR2 sequences are LGHNA and YSLEER.

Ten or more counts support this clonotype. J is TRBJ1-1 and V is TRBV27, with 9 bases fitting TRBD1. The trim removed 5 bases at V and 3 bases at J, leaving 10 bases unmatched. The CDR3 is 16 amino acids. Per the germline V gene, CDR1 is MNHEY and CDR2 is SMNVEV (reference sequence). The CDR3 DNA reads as TGTGCCAGCAGTGAACCGGGACAGGGCCTGTACACTGAAGCTTTCTTT. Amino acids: CASSEPGQGLYTEAFF.

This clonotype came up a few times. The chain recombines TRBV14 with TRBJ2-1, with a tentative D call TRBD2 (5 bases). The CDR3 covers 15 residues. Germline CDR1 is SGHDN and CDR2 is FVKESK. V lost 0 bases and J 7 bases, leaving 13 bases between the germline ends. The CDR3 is CASSQELVLGNEQFF. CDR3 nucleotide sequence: TGTGCCAGCAGCCAAGAACTAGTGCTAGGGAATGAGCAGTTCTTC. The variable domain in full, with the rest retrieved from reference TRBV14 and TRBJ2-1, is EAGVTQFPSHSVIEKGQTVTLRCDPISGHDNLYWYRRVMGKEIKFLLHFVKESKQDESGMPNNRFLAERTGGTYSTLKVQPAELEDSGVYFCASSQELVLGNEQFFGPGTRLTVL.

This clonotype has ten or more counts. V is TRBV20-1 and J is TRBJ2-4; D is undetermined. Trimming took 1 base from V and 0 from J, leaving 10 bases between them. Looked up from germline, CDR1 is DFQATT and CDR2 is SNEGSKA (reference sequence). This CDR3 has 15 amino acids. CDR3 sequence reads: CSARGRELAKNIQYF. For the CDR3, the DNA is TGCAGTGCTAGAGGAAGAGAGCTAGCCAAAAACATTCAGTACTTC.

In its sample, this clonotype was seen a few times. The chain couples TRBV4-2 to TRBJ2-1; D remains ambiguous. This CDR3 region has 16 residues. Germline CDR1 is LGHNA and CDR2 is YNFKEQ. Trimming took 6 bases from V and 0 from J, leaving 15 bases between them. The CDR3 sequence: CASSRQAQNSYNEQFF. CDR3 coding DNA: TGTGCCAGCAGTCGTCAGGCCCAGAACTCCTACAATGAGCAGTTCTTC.